Each of the 14 T cell receptor beta chains below was sequenced from the same sample in a study of response to subunit inactivated influenza vaccine. TCRdb used MiXCR to reprocess the RT-PCR reads, holding one entry per CDR3 protein. The sample includes about 500,000 distinct CDR3 sequences, approximately 15% of them seen just once. The starting material was CD4+ T cells sorted from PBMCs, obtained less than 30 months after vaccination. Receptor source: a man aged 50 to 69 who received an inactivated influenza vaccine.

There are a few counts of this clonotype. The CDR3 loop reads CSRSGGTTDTQYF. The CDR3 DNA reads TGCAGTCGTAGCGGAGGAACCACAGATACGCAGTATTTT. The chain employs TRBV20-1 and TRBJ2-3; possible D gene TRBD2, 6 bases. V was cut by 8 bases and J by 2 bases, with 14 bases left in between. Germline values: CDR1 DFQATT, CDR2 SNEGSKA (reference sequence). This CDR3 contains 13 residues.

This clonotype was detected a few times. V is TRBV5-1 and J is TRBJ2-2; D possibly uses TRBD1 or TRBD2 (5 bases each). V gave up 0 bases and J gave up 4 bases, with 10 bases separating them. CDR1 and CDR2 (germline): SGHRS, YFSETQ. The CDR3 has 15 amino acids. The CDR3 nucleotides are TGCGCCAGCAGCTTGGATTGGGGGACCACCGGGGAGCTGTTTTTT. Its protein is CASSLDWGTTGELFF.

This clonotype was seen more than once but under ten times. Here the CDR3 reads CASSLDLLAGQGLSGYEQYF. CDR3 nucleotide sequence: TGTGCCAGCAGCTTAGATCTACTAGCGGGACAGGGGCTGTCCGGCTACGAGCAGTACTTC. The V call is TRBV11-2, the J call TRBJ2-7, with D perhaps assigned TRBD1 or TRBD2 (10 bases each). The V gene's germline CDR1 is SGHAT and CDR2 FQNNGV. The CDR3 loop spans 20 amino acids. Trimming shortened V by 0 bases and J by 3 bases, and 27 bases separated the two germline ends.

The chain joins TRBV12-3 or TRBV12-4 to TRBJ1-5, with D perhaps TRBD1 (6 bases). Trimming removed 5 bases from V and 6 bases from J, with 17 bases in between. The CDR3 length is 15 residues. The CDR3 reads CASSPLAGGGQPQHF. In DNA, the CDR3 is TGTGCCAGCAGTCCCCTCGCTGGAGGGGGTCAGCCCCAGCATTTT.

The table lists this clonotype with a few counts. CDR3 DNA: TGCGCCAGCAGCCAAGATGGAGGTTATCAGCCCCAGCATTTT. Protein product: CASSQDGGYQPQHF. The rearrangement links TRBV4-3 to TRBJ1-5; the D is unclear. The CDR3 loop spans 14 amino acids. Germline loops: CDR1 LGHNA, CDR2 YSLEER. Trimming shortened V by 0 bases and J by 5 bases, and 8 bases separated the two germline ends.

The chain combines TRBV12-3 or TRBV12-4 with TRBJ1-1, with 11 bases aligning to TRBD1. The CDR3 is 15 amino acids. With 3 bases clipped from V and 5 bases from J, the junction kept 5 bases outside the gene matches. In DNA form, the CDR3 reads TGTGCCAGCAGTTTCGGACAGGGGGCTGGAACTGAAGCTTTCTTT. As protein: CASSFGQGAGTEAFF.

The gene calls are TRBV4-2 and TRBJ1-2, with D hard to call. Germline CDR1 and CDR2: LGHNA and YNFKEQ. This CDR3 spans 14 amino acids. V lost 0 bases and J 8 bases, leaving 13 bases between the germline ends. The CDR3 reads CASSQDLGGWGYTF. CDR3 coding DNA: TGTGCCAGCAGCCAAGATCTGGGCGGTTGGGGCTACACCTTC.

This clonotype was detected ten times or more. The chain has TRBV29-1 and TRBJ2-2; no clear D gene. The V gene's germline CDR1 is SQVTM and CDR2 ANQGSEA. The CDR3 runs 11 residues. V was pared by 4 bases and J by 1 base, with 1 base between. CDR3 sequence reads: CSVGNTGELFF. CDR3 DNA: TGCAGCGTTGGGAACACCGGGGAGCTGTTTTTT.

The chain has TRBV11-2 and TRBJ1-2; D uncertain. CDR1 is SGHAT and CDR2 is FQNNGV in the germline V gene. CDR3 size: 13 residues. Trimming took off 6 bases at V and 4 bases at J, with 12 bases between the two ends. The CDR3 loop is CASRENVGYGYTF. The CDR3 bases are TGTGCCAGCAGGGAGAACGTCGGCTATGGCTACACCTTC.

This clonotype was observed a single time. The chain employs TRBV3-1 and TRBJ2-7; no firm D call. The CDR3 is 14 residues long. CDR1 and CDR2 (germline): LGHDT, YNNKEL (reference sequence). Trimming removed 1 base from V and 3 bases from J, with 10 bases in between. This chain's CDR3 is CASSQGERRYEQYF. CDR3 in DNA: TGTGCCAGCAGCCAAGGCGAGCGTCGCTACGAGCAGTACTTC.

This clonotype was observed many times. The CDR3 DNA follows: TGCAGTGCTAGAGATTCAGTTGGCTATGGCTACACCTTC. Amino acids: CSARDSVGYGYTF. The chain couples TRBV20-1 to TRBJ1-2; D unresolved. The germline V gene encodes CDR1 DFQATT and CDR2 SNEGSKA (reference sequence). V shed 0 bases and J shed 4 bases, with 9 bases lying between them. This CDR3 region has 13 residues.

The V gene is TRBV6-2 or TRBV6-3, the J gene TRBJ2-2; 12 bases map to TRBD1. The CDR3 spans 18 residues. The V segment lost 6 bases and the J segment 9 bases; nucleotides outside the gene matches: 17. Germline V CDR1 and CDR2: MNHEY, SVGEGT. The CDR3 reads CASSLSSGTGGAGRELFF. The CDR3 nucleotides are TGTGCCAGCAGCCTATCTTCCGGGACAGGGGGCGCGGGCCGGGAGCTGTTTTTT.

This clonotype appeared a few times. V usage is TRBV12-3 or TRBV12-4 and J usage is TRBJ2-1; 15 nucleotides agree with TRBD2. This CDR3 has 21 residues. Trimming took 4 bases from V and 7 from J; bases not matched to a gene: 20. The CDR3 DNA is TGTGCCAGCAGTTGGGGACAGGGGAGGACTAGCGGGAGGGCCCTTAGAAATGAGCAGTTCTTC. Its protein product is CASSWGQGRTSGRALRNEQFF.

This clonotype was detected many times. The chain couples TRBV5-1 to TRBJ1-5; 9 bases map to TRBD1. CDR3 length: 14 residues. J gave up 6 bases and V 5 bases, and 6 bases lay outside the gene matches. In germline, CDR1 is SGHRS, CDR2 YFSETQ. CDR3 residues: CASSPQGAGQPQHF. CDR3 nucleotide sequence: TGCGCCAGCAGTCCACAGGGGGCCGGTCAGCCCCAGCATTTT.